The T cell receptor beta chain under discussion was sequenced for a study of tumor and adjacent non-tumor tissue in lung cancer. Study context: Aged roughly 31 to 80 years, patients included under 13 men and 4 or 5 women with stage I to III disease.

A remark on this clonotype: The antigen is undetermined. This is likely a read error, given that the CDR3 carries no conserved phenylalanine or tryptophan at its end.

A modified ARM-PCR protocol with three rounds of nested PCR amplified TCRbeta. TCRdb reprocessed the multiplex PCR reads with MiXCR, giving one entry per CDR3 protein. The sample has more than 95,000 distinct CDR3 sequences, around three fifths seen once. Study-level points and caveats: Shorter survival was associated with higher TCR diversity in tumors.

This sample's RNA came from whole unsorted tissue. Between August and November 2014, newly diagnosed, chemotherapy-naive lung cancer patients underwent thoracic surgery in China. Sequencing input: lung tumor tissue. The TCR originated in a man aged 30 to 45 with non-small cell lung cancer.

In DNA, the CDR3 is TGTGCCAGCAGCCACAGCCGCTCTGGGGCCAACCTCCTGACTATC. Translated: CASSHSRSGANLLTI. V usage is TRBV11-3 and J usage is TRBJ2-6, with D maybe TRBD1 (5 bases). This CDR3 has 15 amino acids. The germline V gene has CDR1 SGHNT and CDR2 YENEEA.